The present T cell receptor (beta chain) was sequenced within a study of naive and memory T cell subsets. Findings of the study overall: Reportedly, tuberculin skin test sites gave far more TCRs than other biopsies. More TCRs at tuberculin sites were read as hypersensitivity T cell infiltration. TCR transcript changes with activation or differentiation may affect this RNA method.

Germline values: CDR1 SNHLY, CDR2 FYNNEI. Trimming shortened V by 6 bases and J by 12 bases, and 12 bases separated the two germline ends. CDR3 length: 11 residues. Four PCR rounds used nested alpha and beta constant region primers plus the SP2 primer. For blood and skin samples, reverse transcription used TCR alpha and beta constant primers. TCRdb redid the calling of the UMI-ligation and nested PCR reads with MiXCR, one entry per CDR3 protein. This sample yields tens of thousands of distinct CDR3 sequences, of which about 10% are seen a single time; almost 4% belongs to the top ten. This clonotype was picked up a small number of times. Its target is not known. Documented treatment: skin biopsy from PPD injection site in Mantoux-positive individual. A UMI-containing oligonucleotide was joined by 3' ligation to the TCR cDNA template.

Specimen: skin, collected from a tuberculin skin test site. V usage is TRBV2 and J usage is TRBJ2-1, with D possibly being TRBD1 or TRBD2 (5 bases each). This TCR came from an adult in good health. The CDR3 protein is CASRGRITQFF. CDR3 DNA: TGTGCCAGCAGGGGACGGATCACGCAGTTCTTC.